This T cell receptor (beta chain) was found in a study of cytomegalovirus exposure and HLA in healthy donors. Both 60 Vbeta primers and 13 Jbeta primers went into the PCR. The protocol was immunoSEQ multiplex PCR, while the TCRdb copy is restricted to in-frame clones and leaves out a portion. The sample has over 75,000 clones; about three quarters are singletons. In this sample, this clone turned up once. The sequencing input was PBMCs. The receptor comes from a man between 60 and 70 years old in good health and CMV-seropositive.

The CDR3 DNA sequence: TGTGCCAGCACGCTTGGGACTGGGGTCGGCTACACCTTC. Translated: CASTLGTGVGYTF. This chain links TRBV28 with TRBJ1-2; possibly TRBD1 for D (5 bases). The CDR3 contains 13 residues. Trimming shortened V by 7 bases and J by 8 bases, and 17 bases separated the two germline ends. The germline V gene has CDR1 MDHEN and CDR2 SYDVKM.